This T cell receptor (beta chain) was recorded in a study of blood T cell repertoires in COVID-19. Study background: Whether acute or convalescent, the COVID-19 samples came from the United States, Italy and Spain.

V lost 5 bases, J lost 7 bases, and 21 bases lay in between. The germline V gene has CDR1 SGDLS and CDR2 YYNGEE. There are 15 residues in the CDR3. Per the study methods: Estimation of nucleated cell counts relied on the amplification of reference gene primers. Assay used: immunoSEQ multiplex PCR; TCRdb lists only in-frame clones, some missing. D and trimming come from the DNA, and the V and J calls and clone size come from that table. Altogether about 340,000 clones are present, around 86% being singletons, with the ten largest covering around 4%. Sequenced material: PBMCs or T cells enriched from blood (not recorded which). This rearrangement joins TRBV9 to TRBJ1-1, with a tentative D call TRBD1 (5 bases). This TCR was recovered from a middle-aged woman with acute COVID-19. For the CDR3, the DNA is TGTGCCAGCAGACAGCAGGGAATCTTGGGCGGTGAAGCTTTCTTT. It codes for CASRQQGILGGEAFF.